The following is a TCR beta chain sequence with its context. The V gene's germline CDR1 is LNHDA and CDR2 SQIVND (reference sequence). The J segment lost 9 bases and the V segment lost 6 bases, leaving 7 bases of the junction unmatched. The CDR3 runs 15 residues. Using immunoSEQ multiplex PCR, the repertoire was profiled, and TCRdb retains in-frame clones only, with some absent. The profile shows around 75,000 clones, 75% to 90% of them singletons. The record originates from a study of blood T cell repertoires in COVID-19. The J gene is TRBJ2-3, the V gene TRBV19; 15 nucleotides line up with TRBD2. The TCR originated in a human donor in a cohort sampled during active COVID-19. Sequencing was done on a sample of peripheral blood. CDR3 protein: CASRTRTSGGATQYF. CDR3 DNA sequence: TGTGCCAGTAGGACGAGGACTAGCGGGGGGGCAACGCAGTATTTT.